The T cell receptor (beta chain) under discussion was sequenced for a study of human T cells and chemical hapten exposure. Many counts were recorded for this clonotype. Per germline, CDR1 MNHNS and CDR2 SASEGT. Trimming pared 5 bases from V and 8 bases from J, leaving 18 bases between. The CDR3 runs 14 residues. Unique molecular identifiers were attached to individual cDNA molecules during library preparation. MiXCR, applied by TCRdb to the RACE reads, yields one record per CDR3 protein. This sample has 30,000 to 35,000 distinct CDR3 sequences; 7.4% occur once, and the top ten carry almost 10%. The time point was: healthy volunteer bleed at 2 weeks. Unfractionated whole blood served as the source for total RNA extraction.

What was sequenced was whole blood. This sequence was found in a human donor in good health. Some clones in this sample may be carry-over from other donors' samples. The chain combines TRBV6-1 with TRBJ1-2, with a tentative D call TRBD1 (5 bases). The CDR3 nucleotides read TGTGCCAGCAGTTTGACTCCGTCAGGGATCGGCTACACCTTC. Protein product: CASSLTPSGIGYTF.